The 26 T cell receptor beta chains presented below share a single source sample, sequenced in a study of beta chain bispecific antibodies for T cell cancers. Antigen specificity for these receptors is unknown. TCRdb used MiXCR to reprocess the 5' RACE reads, holding one entry per CDR3 protein. The sample consists of 20,000 to 25,000 distinct CDR3 sequences, just over 2% of them appearing once. General study points: The leukemia cells, rather than normal T cells, gave most of the targeted TRBV signal. The TRBV12-3 share of total TRBV signal fell 98.9% after anti-TRBV12 rather than anti-CD19 exposure.

T cells were expanded from blood mononuclear cells for 2 to 4 days with anti-CD3 OKT3 or CD3/CD28 beads. This specimen was healthy donor T cells cultured with leukemia cells, taken from a culture containing a bispecific antibody targeting TCR Vbeta12. The receptors come from a human donor in good health. Some clones in this sample may be carry-over from other donors' samples.

This clonotype has at least ten counts. This sequence joins TRBV5-6 and TRBJ2-3; the match to TRBD2 covers 8 bases. The CDR3 contains 16 residues. The V gene end was trimmed by 0 bases and the J gene end by 5 bases; junction bases not matched to a gene: 8. The germline gives CDR1 SGHDT, CDR2 YYEEEE. CDR3 DNA sequence: TGTGCCAGCAGCTTGGGTAGCGGGGCGTGGGAAGATACGCAGTATTTT. Residues: CASSLGSGAWEDTQYF. The full variable domain, with the rest looked up from reference TRBV5-6 and TRBJ2-3, is DAGVTQSPTHLIKTRGQQVTLRCSPKSGHDTVSWYQQALGQGPQFIFQYYEEEERQRGNFPDRFSGHQFPNYSSELNVNALLLGDSALYLCASSLGSGAWEDTQYFGPGTRLTVL.

This clonotype was observed at least ten times. This sequence joins TRBV4-2 and TRBJ1-5; no firm D call. CDR3 size: 15 residues. Germline V CDR1 and CDR2: LGHNA, YNFKEQ. Trimming pared 2 bases from V and 1 base from J, leaving 9 bases between. The DNA for the CDR3 is TGTGCCAGCAGCCAAAATAGAAGCAGCAATCAGCCCCAGCATTTT. It specifies CASSQNRSSNQPQHF.

This clonotype was counted only a few times. This chain uses TRBV25-1 with TRBJ2-5; 8 nucleotides line up with TRBD1. This CDR3 comprises 14 residues. J was trimmed by 8 bases and V by 3 bases; bases with no gene match: 8. Germline V gene data show CDR1 as MGHDK and CDR2 as SYGVNS. This chain's CDR3 is CASSDGRGPLTQYF. CDR3 nucleotides: TGTGCCAGCAGTGATGGCAGGGGGCCCCTCACCCAGTACTTC.

This clonotype rates as medium-sized. V usage is TRBV6-5 and J usage is TRBJ2-7; tentatively, D is TRBD2 (5 bases). Germline values: CDR1 MNHEY, CDR2 SVGAGI. The CDR3 contains 13 residues. The V end lost 6 bases, the J end lost 2 bases, and 11 bases lay between the germline ends. CDR3 DNA: TGTGCCAGCAGGCCAGCGGAAACCTACGAGCAGTACTTC. Encoded protein: CASRPAETYEQYF.

Ten or more counts support this clonotype. The rearrangement links TRBV6-5 to TRBJ2-7; D gene uncertain. V was clipped by 0 bases and J by 0 bases, with 12 bases between them. CDR1 is MNHEY and CDR2 is SVGAGI in the germline V gene. CDR3 length: 16 amino acids. For the CDR3, the DNA is TGTGCCAGCAGTTACTCGGCCCAGGTACCCTCCTACGAGCAGTACTTC. Its translation is CASSYSAQVPSYEQYF.

As for this clonotype: A much larger clone differs from this one at a single base, so this may be a read error. The chain employs TRBV27 and TRBJ1-5, with D perhaps matching TRBD1 (5 bases). Between the trimmed V and J ends, which lost 3 bases and 9 bases, there was a span of 12 bases. Germline V lookup: CDR1 MNHEY, CDR2 SMNVEV (reference sequence). The CDR3 is made up of 13 amino acids. CDR3 in amino acids: CASSFGTARPQHF. CDR3 sequence (DNA): TGTGCCAGCAGTTTTGGGACCGCGCGGCCCCAGCATTTT.

This clonotype was counted ten times or more. The chain has TRBV18 and TRBJ2-1, with TRBD2 matching 7 bases. V trimming: 2 bases; J trimming: 4 bases; junction bases outside the gene matches: 17. The CDR3 runs to 19 residues. Germline lookup yields CDR1 KGHSH and CDR2 LQKENI. CDR3 in amino acids: CASSPNLTYRRGIYNEQFF. CDR3 nucleotide sequence: TGTGCCAGCTCACCAAACCTCACCTATAGGCGGGGGATATACAATGAGCAGTTCTTC.

Many counts were recorded for this clonotype. The chain combines TRBV20-1 with TRBJ1-2; 7 bases align to TRBD1. The CDR3 loop spans 16 amino acids. V was clipped by 5 bases and J by 4 bases; unmatched bases: 16. Germline assignment: CDR1 DFQATT and CDR2 SNEGSKA (reference sequence). The CDR3 nucleotides read TGCAGTGCTCCCACAGAACCACAGGGGCGCGGCTATGGCTACACCTTC. It is translated as CSAPTEPQGRGYGYTF.

This clonotype was seen at least ten times. The rearrangement uses TRBV6-6 and TRBJ1-5; TRBD1 matches at 7 bases. The V gene end was trimmed by 0 bases and the J gene end by 1 base; junction bases not matched to a gene: 0. Germline V gene data show CDR1 as MNHNY and CDR2 as SVGAGI (reference sequence). This CDR3 is built from 15 residues. CDR3 coding DNA: TGTGCCAGCAGTTACTCAGGGGGCAGCAATCAGCCCCAGCATTTT. Translation gives CASSYSGGSNQPQHF.

This clonotype is classed as medium-sized (0.01 to 0.1%). This chain joins TRBV6-5 and TRBJ1-5; D is ambiguous. The CDR3 spans 15 residues. V was shortened by 5 bases and J by 0 bases, with 11 bases between the two germline ends. The germline gives CDR1 MNHEY, CDR2 SVGAGI. CDR3 DNA: TGTGCCAGCAGTCTATTCCTTGCTAGCAATCAGCCCCAGCATTTT. It is translated as CASSLFLASNQPQHF.

Within the sample, this clonotype is medium-sized (0.01 to 0.1%). The chain combines TRBV20-1 with TRBJ2-2; D not resolved. This CDR3 has 13 residues. Germline CDR1 and CDR2: DFQATT and SNEGSKA (reference sequence). V was trimmed by 3 bases and J by 3 bases, leaving 8 bases between them. CDR3 residues: CSARDRYTGELFF. CDR3 DNA sequence: TGCAGTGCTAGGGACCGGTACACCGGGGAGCTGTTTTTT.

This clonotype was counted many times. The chain links TRBV6-4 to TRBJ2-1; D remains unclear. The germline CDR1 and CDR2 sequences are MRHNA and SNTAGT. V shed 6 bases and J shed 4 bases, with 10 bases lying between them. The CDR3 consists of 13 residues. The CDR3: CASSQTDYNEQFF. DNA for the CDR3: TGTGCCAGCAGCCAAACAGATTACAATGAGCAGTTCTTC.

This clonotype was counted at least ten times. The J gene is TRBJ1-5, the V gene TRBV28, with unresolved D. V lost 4 bases and J 0 bases, leaving 19 bases between the germline ends. Looked up from germline, CDR1 is MDHEN and CDR2 is SYDVKM. CDR3 length equals 18 residues. The CDR3 is CASSSQLESFHSNQPQHF. As DNA, the CDR3 is TGTGCCAGCAGTTCGCAGCTTGAAAGCTTCCATAGCAATCAGCCCCAGCATTTT.

Many counts were recorded for this clonotype. The chain recombines TRBV5-6 with TRBJ2-7; 9 bases are shared with TRBD1. Losses at the gene ends were 2 bases for V and 5 bases for J; bases not matched to a gene: 5. The CDR3 loop spans 14 amino acids. Germline assignment: CDR1 SGHDT and CDR2 YYEEEE. The CDR3 region has the DNA TGTGCCAGCAGCTTCGACAGGGGGTCCAACGAGCAGTACTTC. This codes for CASSFDRGSNEQYF.

This clonotype was recorded many times. This sequence joins TRBV20-1 and TRBJ2-7; a weak D match, TRBD1 (7 bases). The CDR3 loop spans 11 amino acids. Trimming left V 5 bases short and J 7 bases short, with 12 bases between. In germline, CDR1 is DFQATT, CDR2 SNEGSKA (reference sequence). In nucleotides, the CDR3 is TGCAGTGCTGAGGGGGCGGGGGAGCAGTACTTC. This translates into CSAEGAGEQYF.

This clonotype has ten or more counts. The V call is TRBV18, the J call TRBJ1-3; the D gene is possibly TRBD1 (6 bases). Germline CDR1 is KGHSH and CDR2 is LQKENI. There are 17 residues in the CDR3. V shed 0 bases and J shed 4 bases, with 16 bases lying between them. The CDR3 loop is CASSPPSQGITGNTIYF. CDR3 nucleotide sequence: TGTGCCAGCTCACCACCGTCGCAGGGGATAACGGGAAACACCATATATTTT.

At least ten counts were recorded for this clonotype. The chain couples TRBV6-5 to TRBJ1-6, with a tentative D call TRBD1 (5 bases). Trimming pared 6 bases from V and 10 bases from J, leaving 22 bases between. Germline loops: CDR1 MNHEY, CDR2 SVGAGI. This CDR3 comprises 16 residues. The CDR3 spells CASSPGDPGRGSPLHF. The CDR3 DNA sequence: TGTGCCAGCAGCCCCGGGGACCCCGGTCGGGGGTCACCCCTCCACTTT.

This clonotype was seen at least ten times. The rearrangement links TRBV19 to TRBJ1-1; D is perhaps TRBD1 (5 bases). This CDR3 is built from 15 residues. The germline CDR1 and CDR2 sequences are LNHDA and SQIVND (reference sequence). Between the trimmed V and J ends, which lost 2 bases and 2 bases, there was a span of 12 bases. In DNA, the CDR3 is TGTGCCAGTAGTATACCATGGAGGGGAAACACTGAAGCTTTCTTT. Amino acids: CASSIPWRGNTEAFF.

Within the sample, this clonotype is medium-sized. The V call is TRBV5-1, the J call TRBJ2-5, with D possibly TRBD1 on 6 matching bases. Trimming stripped 1 base from V and 2 bases from J, with 12 bases between. This CDR3 is 15 amino acids long. CDR1 and CDR2 (germline): SGHRS, YFSETQ. The CDR3 is CASSLLGARQETQYF. In DNA, the CDR3 is TGCGCCAGCAGCTTGTTGGGGGCGCGGCAAGAGACCCAGTACTTC.

Ten or more counts support this clonotype. The rearrangement links TRBV3-1 to TRBJ1-1; D gene uncertain. The CDR3 runs to 15 residues. Germline V gene sequence: CDR1 LGHDT, CDR2 YNNKEL (reference sequence). V was clipped by 3 bases and J by 4 bases, with 15 bases between them. In DNA, the CDR3 is TGTGCCAGCAGCCAGGACCCTCCCCCCGGCACTGAAGCTTTCTTT. This encodes CASSQDPPPGTEAFF.

This clonotype has ten or more counts. This rearrangement joins TRBV27 to TRBJ2-6, with D unclear. The germline gives CDR1 MNHEY, CDR2 SMNVEV (reference sequence). CDR3 length equals 14 residues. Trimming pared 4 bases from V and 2 bases from J, leaving 6 bases between. For the CDR3, the DNA is TGTGCCAGCAGTTATTCCACTGGGGCCAACGTCCTGACTTTC. Residues: CASSYSTGANVLTF. Variable domain in full (rest from reference TRBV27 and TRBJ2-6): EAQVTQNPRYLITVTGKKLTVTCSQNMNHEYMSWYRQDPGLGLRQIYYSMNVEVTDKGDVPEGYKVSRKEKRNFPLILESPSPNQTSLYFCASSYSTGANVLTFGAGSRLTVL.

This clonotype was detected ten times or more. This chain links TRBV5-4 with TRBJ2-3; 10 bases map to TRBD1. This CDR3 is 15 amino acids long. Germline V gives CDR1 SGHNT, CDR2 YYREEE (reference sequence). Germline trimming cut 4 bases from V and 1 base from J; bases unmatched to any gene: 3. DNA for the CDR3: TGTGCCAGCAGCCCCGGGACAGGGGGCACAGATACGCAGTATTTT. The encoded protein is CASSPGTGGTDTQYF. Combining the CDR3 with reference TRBV5-4 and TRBJ2-3 gives the whole variable domain ETGVTQSPTHLIKTRGQQVTLRCSSQSGHNTVSWYQQALGQGPQFIFQYYREEENGRGNFPPRFSGLQFPNYSSELNVNALELDDSALYLCASSPGTGGTDTQYFGPGTRLTVL.

There are many counts of this clonotype. The J gene is TRBJ2-7, the V gene TRBV13; the match to TRBD1 covers 10 bases. Germline loops: CDR1 PRHDT, CDR2 FYEKMQ (reference sequence). Germline trimming cut 5 bases from V and 6 bases from J; bases unmatched to any gene: 7. The CDR3 extends over 14 amino acids. This chain's CDR3 is CASSLMTGGSEQYF. In DNA, the CDR3 is TGTGCCAGCAGCCTTATGACAGGGGGCTCCGAGCAGTACTTC.

This rearrangement joins TRBV5-4 to TRBJ1-3; perhaps TRBD1 as D (5 bases). Per the germline V gene, CDR1 is SGHNT and CDR2 is YYREEE (reference sequence). The CDR3 has 16 amino acids. Trimming cost V 3 bases and J 0 bases, with 13 bases left between them. The CDR3 region has the DNA TGTGCCAGCAGCTCCCCGGGGGAGTTCTCTGGAAACACCATATATTTT. This sequence encodes CASSSPGEFSGNTIYF.

At least ten counts were recorded for this clonotype. This rearrangement joins TRBV20-1 to TRBJ2-3; no reliable D call. This CDR3 has 11 amino acids. The V gene lost 2 bases and the J gene lost 6 bases, with 6 bases spanning the gap. The germline CDR1 and CDR2 sequences are DFQATT and SNEGSKA (reference sequence). CDR3 protein: CSARPPDTQYF. CDR3 bases: TGCAGTGCTAGACCTCCGGATACGCAGTATTTT.

This clonotype has ten or more counts. V usage is TRBV7-9 and J usage is TRBJ1-1; possible D gene TRBD1, 5 bases. The V gene's germline CDR1 is SEHNR and CDR2 FQNEAQ (reference sequence). The CDR3 has 16 amino acids. With 5 bases removed from V and 1 base from J, the gap between germline ends came to 17 bases. Here the CDR3 reads CASSGAILGENTEAFF. For the CDR3, the DNA is TGTGCCAGCAGCGGGGCGATCTTGGGGGAGAACACTGAAGCTTTCTTT. Complete variable domain (other parts from reference TRBV7-9 and TRBJ1-1): DTGVSQNPRHKITKRGQNVTFRCDPISEHNRLYWYRQTLGQGPEFLTYFQNEAQLEKSRLLSDRFSAERPKGSFSTLEIQRTEQGDSAMYLCASSGAILGENTEAFFGQGTRLTVV.